What follows are 16 T cell receptor beta chains derived from one specimen sequenced in a study of cytomegalovirus exposure and HLA in healthy donors. Method: immunoSEQ multiplex PCR; TCRdb's copy keeps in-frame clones and lacks some. The table has about 150,000 clones, roughly nine tenths seen once. Material for sequencing was PBMCs. All receptors derive from a man younger than 35 in good health and CMV-seronegative.

V gene TRBV6-5 combines with J gene TRBJ2-3; 7 positions match TRBD2. V lost 2 bases to trimming and J lost 2 bases; unmatched junction nucleotides: 1. The germline CDR1 and CDR2 sequences are MNHEY and SVGAGI. This CDR3 has 14 amino acids. This CDR3 is CASSYRLATDTQYF. CDR3 DNA: TGTGCCAGCAGTTACCGACTAGCCACAGATACGCAGTATTTT.

V gene TRBV5-5 combines with J gene TRBJ1-1; TRBD1 matches 7 bases. In germline, CDR1 is SGHKS, CDR2 YYEKEE (reference sequence). This CDR3 spans 15 amino acids. J gave up 4 bases and V 4 bases, and 10 bases lay outside the gene matches. The CDR3 spells CASSLRTGSGTEAFF. As DNA, the CDR3 is TGTGCCAGCAGCCTACGGACAGGTTCAGGCACTGAAGCTTTCTTT.

The chain couples TRBV29-1 to TRBJ2-7; 11 bases are shared with TRBD1. The V and J ends lost 8 bases and 4 bases, in that order; junction bases with no gene match: 7. Germline V CDR1 and CDR2: SQVTM, ANQGSEA. The CDR3 totals 13 residues. The CDR3 spells CSYRRDRGYEQYF. The CDR3 DNA reads as TGCAGCTACCGCCGGGACAGGGGGTACGAGCAGTACTTC.

This clone has a single count. J is TRBJ1-1 and V is TRBV19, with D possibly being TRBD1 (5 bases). Trimming took 4 bases from V and 5 from J, leaving 8 bases between them. The CDR3 loop spans 12 amino acids. Germline CDR1 is LNHDA and CDR2 is SQIVND (reference sequence). The CDR3 sequence: CASSTGITEAFF. The DNA for the CDR3 is TGTGCCAGTAGTACAGGGATAACTGAAGCTTTCTTT.

The chain joins TRBV9 to TRBJ2-2; TRBD2 matches 10 bases. Germline-derived CDR1 and CDR2 are SGDLS and YYNGEE. J gave up 1 base and V 3 bases, and 6 bases lay outside the gene matches. This CDR3 has 17 residues. The CDR3 loop reads CASSESGGAGNTGELFF. The CDR3 DNA reads TGTGCCAGCAGCGAAAGCGGGGGGGCTGGGAACACCGGGGAGCTGTTTTTT.

Points on this clone: At one end, the junction sequence differs from germline, possibly due to a read error. This sequence joins TRBV6-5 and TRBJ1-3; 8 bases are shared with TRBD1. The CDR3 has 12 residues. Germline V gene data show CDR1 as MNHEY and CDR2 as SVGAGI. CDR3 DNA sequence: TGTGCCAGCAGTCGAAATCAGGGGGCCCCCGTTTGG. Translated: CASSRNQGAPVW.

This clone came up a few times. The J gene is TRBJ2-2, the V gene TRBV18; 8 bases fit TRBD2. Germline CDR1 is KGHSH and CDR2 is LQKENI. This CDR3 is built from 15 residues. V lost 5 bases, J lost 0 bases, and 2 bases stayed unmatched. The CDR3 loop is CASSVGLANTGELFF. CDR3 DNA sequence: TGTGCCAGCTCAGTGGGACTAGCGAACACCGGGGAGCTGTTTTTT.

The chain uses TRBV27 and TRBJ2-5; 9 positions match TRBD2. V lost 7 bases to trimming and J lost 7 bases; unmatched junction nucleotides: 10. CDR3 length: 14 amino acids. Germline CDR1 reads MNHEY; CDR2 reads SMNVEV (reference sequence). This chain's CDR3 is CASIKAGGAGTQYF. DNA for the CDR3: TGTGCCAGCATAAAAGCGGGAGGCGCAGGGACCCAGTACTTC.

This chain uses TRBV5-8 with TRBJ2-5, with D possibly TRBD1 on 5 matching bases. The length of the CDR3 is 15 residues. Germline V lookup: CDR1 SGHTS, CDR2 YDEGEE. V was cut by 7 bases and J by 2 bases, with 18 bases left in between. CDR3 in DNA: TGTGCCAGCTTTGGACCAGGGTCACCTCAAGAGACCCAGTACTTC. This sequence encodes CASFGPGSPQETQYF.

This sequence joins TRBV11-1 and TRBJ2-7; D possibly corresponds to TRBD1 (6 bases). The V and J ends lost 3 bases and 7 bases respectively, with 16 bases between them. Looked up from germline, CDR1 is SGHAT and CDR2 is FQDESV (reference sequence). CDR3 length: 14 residues. CDR3 amino acids: CASSFSWDNSEQYF. The DNA for the CDR3 is TGTGCCAGCAGCTTTTCGTGGGACAATTCGGAGCAGTACTTC.

The gene calls are TRBV7-2 and TRBJ2-5; perhaps TRBD1 as D (6 bases). The V end was cut by 0 bases, the J end by 6 bases, with 8 bases between. CDR1 and CDR2 from the germline V gene are SGHTA and FQGNSA. The CDR3 has 13 amino acids. The CDR3 spells CASSLAGTKTQYF. The CDR3 DNA sequence: TGTGCCAGCAGCTTAGCGGGGACAAAGACCCAGTACTTC.

The chain couples TRBV19 to TRBJ2-6, with TRBD1 identical over 8 bases. The CDR3 contains 14 residues. In germline, CDR1 is LNHDA, CDR2 SQIVND (reference sequence). The V segment lost 6 bases and the J segment 3 bases; nucleotides outside the gene matches: 1. CDR3 residues: CASSRGLGANVLTF. CDR3 in DNA: TGTGCCAGTAGCAGGGGGCTTGGGGCCAACGTCCTGACTTTC.

This clone was detected a few times. The chain couples TRBV5-1 to TRBJ2-7; D is possibly TRBD1 (6 bases). This CDR3 has 14 amino acids. Germline CDR1 SGHRS, CDR2 YFSETQ. Trimming removed 3 bases from V and 2 bases from J, with 12 bases in between. The CDR3 nucleotides read TGCGCCAGCAGCTCCTCGGGACATCCCTACGAGCAGTACTTC. This sequence encodes CASSSSGHPYEQYF.

This sequence joins TRBV19 and TRBJ1-5; D remains unclear. Germline values: CDR1 LNHDA, CDR2 SQIVND (reference sequence). The CDR3 extends over 14 amino acids. V shed 4 bases and J shed 1 base, with 8 bases lying between them. The DNA of the CDR3 is TGTGCCAGTAGTAGCGGTCAGAGCAATCAGCCCCAGCATTTT. It yields the protein CASSSGQSNQPQHF.

The CDR3 DNA sequence: TGTGCCAGCAGCCCGGACAGGGTTACCTATGGCTACACCTTC. Translated: CASSPDRVTYGYTF. This chain connects TRBV5-6 to TRBJ1-2; TRBD1 matches 8 bases. From germline, CDR1 is SGHDT and CDR2 YYEEEE. The CDR3 is 14 amino acids. V was pared by 4 bases and J by 4 bases, with 6 bases of the junction left unmatched.

The genes are TRBV5-1 and TRBJ2-3; no clear D gene. Germline V gene sequence: CDR1 SGHRS, CDR2 YFSETQ. V lost 4 bases and J 5 bases, leaving 14 bases between the germline ends. The CDR3 sequence is 14 residues long. The CDR3 DNA follows: TGCGCCAGCAGCCCACCCGGTGTTTTAGATACGCAGTATTTT. This sequence encodes CASSPPGVLDTQYF.